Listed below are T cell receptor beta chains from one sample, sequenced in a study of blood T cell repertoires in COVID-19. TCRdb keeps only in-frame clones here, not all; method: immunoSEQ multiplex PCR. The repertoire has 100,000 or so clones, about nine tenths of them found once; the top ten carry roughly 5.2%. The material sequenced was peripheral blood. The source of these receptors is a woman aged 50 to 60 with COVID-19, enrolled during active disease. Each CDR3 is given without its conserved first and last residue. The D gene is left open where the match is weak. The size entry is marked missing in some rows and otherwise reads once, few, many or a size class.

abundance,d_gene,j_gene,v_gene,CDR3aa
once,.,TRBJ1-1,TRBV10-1,ASSEQGTEAF
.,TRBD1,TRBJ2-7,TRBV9,ASSVLDRDYEQY
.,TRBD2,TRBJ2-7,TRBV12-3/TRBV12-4,ASSLRREHEQY
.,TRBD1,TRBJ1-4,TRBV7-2,ASSLVSGTGVSTNEKLF
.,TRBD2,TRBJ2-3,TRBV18,ASSPSGGYDTQY
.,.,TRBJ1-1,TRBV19,ASSRQASLGNTEAF
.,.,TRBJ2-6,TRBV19,ASSTGTPRSGANVLT
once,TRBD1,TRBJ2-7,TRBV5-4,ASSLYRGQGTARTYEQY
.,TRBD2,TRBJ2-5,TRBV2,ASSKTSVSETQY
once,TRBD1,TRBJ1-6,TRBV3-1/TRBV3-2,ASSRPLGQGDNSPLH
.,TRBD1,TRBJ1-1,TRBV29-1,SVAPGQRNTEAF
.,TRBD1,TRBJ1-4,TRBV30,AWSLQGVGEKLF
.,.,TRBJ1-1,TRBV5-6,ASSLSTEAF
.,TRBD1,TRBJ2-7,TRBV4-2,ASSQAGQGANEQY
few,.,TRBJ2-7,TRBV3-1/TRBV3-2,ASSQAPGNWYEQY
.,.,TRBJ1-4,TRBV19,ASSIDRFGATNEKLF
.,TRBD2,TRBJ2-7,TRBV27,ASSLRGGGLYEQY
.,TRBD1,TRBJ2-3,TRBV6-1,ASRNGQGATDTQY
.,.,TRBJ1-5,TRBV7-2,ASSLGTRNQPQH
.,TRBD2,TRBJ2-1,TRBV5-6,ASSFRGGSSYNEQF
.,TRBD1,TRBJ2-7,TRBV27,ASSPGQGGYEQY
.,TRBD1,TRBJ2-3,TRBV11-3,ASSLRDSNTDTQY